A single sample gave rise to the 28 T cell receptor beta chains below, sequenced in a study of blood T cell repertoires in COVID-19. Sequencing was performed with immunoSEQ multiplex PCR; in TCRdb, only in-frame clones are kept and a portion is missing. The sample lists 200,000 to 250,000 clones, 83% occurring once. Source material: peripheral blood. Receptors were obtained from a human donor in a cohort sampled during active COVID-19.

This chain connects TRBV4-1 to TRBJ2-5; D not resolved. Trimming removed 1 base from V and 5 bases from J, with 8 bases in between. Per the germline V gene, CDR1 is MGHRA and CDR2 is YSYEKL. The CDR3 is 13 amino acids. The CDR3 region is CASSQGVRETQYF. CDR3 bases: TGCGCCAGCAGCCAAGGAGTCCGGGAGACCCAGTACTTC.

This clone was seen just once. The J gene is TRBJ2-1, the V gene TRBV5-1; the D gene is possibly TRBD2 (6 bases). This CDR3 has 16 residues. Germline V gives CDR1 SGHRS, CDR2 YFSETQ. The V gene lost 0 bases and the J gene lost 3 bases, with 13 bases spanning the gap. CDR3: CASSLGSAGFYNEQFF. The CDR3 DNA sequence: TGCGCCAGCAGCTTGGGGTCGGCGGGGTTCTACAATGAGCAGTTCTTC.

The rearrangement joins TRBV2 to TRBJ2-7, with TRBD1 as a possible D gene (5 bases). Trimming cost V 1 base and J 2 bases, with 12 bases left between them. The CDR3 length is 15 residues. Germline loops: CDR1 SNHLY, CDR2 FYNNEI. The CDR3 nucleotides are TGTGCCAGCAGTGAAGTAGGCATGGGGCCCTACGAGCAGTACTTC. Residues: CASSEVGMGPYEQYF.

This clone has only one observation. V is TRBV6-5 and J is TRBJ1-2, with 7 nucleotides matching TRBD1. CDR3 length: 15 amino acids. Germline V gives CDR1 MNHEY, CDR2 SVGAGI. The junction had 6 bases not matched to a gene; V was cut back by 1 base and J by 4 bases. The CDR3 reads CASSYLDRASYGYTF. CDR3 coding DNA: TGTGCCAGCAGTTACTTAGACAGGGCGAGCTATGGCTACACCTTC.

J is TRBJ1-4 and V is TRBV7-9, with 7 positions matching TRBD1. Trimming took 1 base from V and 2 from J; bases not matched to a gene: 1. This CDR3 region has 15 residues. The germline V gene encodes CDR1 SEHNR and CDR2 FQNEAQ (reference sequence). CDR3 loop: CASSLGGQTNEKLFF. The DNA of the CDR3 is TGTGCCAGCAGCTTAGGGGGACAGACTAATGAAAAACTGTTTTTT.

The genes are TRBV7-2 and TRBJ1-5, with D perhaps matching TRBD1 (6 bases). Between the trimmed V and J ends, which lost 2 bases and 2 bases, there was a span of 19 bases. The CDR3 covers 18 residues. Germline loops: CDR1 SGHTA, CDR2 FQGNSA. CDR3 in DNA: TGTGCCAGCAGCTTAAATTTTCCAAAAGGGGGGGGCAATCAGCCCCAGCATTTT. As protein: CASSLNFPKGGGNQPQHF.

The V and J genes are TRBV5-1 and TRBJ2-2; D is undetermined. From germline, CDR1 is SGHRS and CDR2 YFSETQ. This CDR3 contains 16 residues. Trimming stripped 0 bases from V and 6 bases from J, with 15 bases between. CDR3 coding DNA: TGCGCCAGCAGCTTGGAGTCTGGGCTTAAGGCCGGGGAGCTGTTTTTT. As protein: CASSLESGLKAGELFF.

The chain combines TRBV6-5 with TRBJ1-1; 9 nucleotides align to TRBD1. Losses at the gene ends were 8 bases for V and 4 bases for J; bases not matched to a gene: 5. Germline V gene data show CDR1 as MNHEY and CDR2 as SVGAGI. This CDR3 has 13 residues. This CDR3 is CASQKQGATEAFF. As DNA, the CDR3 is TGTGCCAGCCAAAAACAGGGGGCCACTGAAGCTTTCTTT.

This chain links TRBV11-3 with TRBJ1-1; maybe TRBD1 (5 bases). The V gene lost 5 bases and the J gene lost 7 bases, with 14 bases spanning the gap. The length of the CDR3 is 13 residues. Per germline, CDR1 SGHNT and CDR2 YENEEA. CDR3 in DNA: TGTGCCAGCAGCCCGACAGTAGGCGGTGAAGCTTTCTTT. Protein product: CASSPTVGGEAFF.

The chain combines TRBV29-1 with TRBJ1-1, with D tentatively TRBD1 (6 bases). Trimming took 8 bases from V and 1 from J, leaving 14 bases between them. Germline values: CDR1 SQVTM, CDR2 ANQGSEA. The CDR3 contains 13 residues. In nucleotides, the CDR3 is TGCAGCTCCAAAACACAGGGGAACACTGAAGCTTTCTTT. Its translation is CSSKTQGNTEAFF.

The genes are TRBV28 and TRBJ2-3, with 10 positions matching TRBD1. The CDR3 loop spans 16 amino acids. Germline V gives CDR1 MDHEN, CDR2 SYDVKM. V lost 6 bases to trimming and J lost 8 bases; unmatched junction nucleotides: 14. The DNA of the CDR3 is TGTGCCAGCAGCTGGGTCCAGGGGACAGGGGTCCCTACGCAGTATTTT. It encodes CASSWVQGTGVPTQYF. Full variable domain (remainder filled in from reference TRBV28 and TRBJ2-3): DVKVTQSSRYLVKRTGEKVFLECVQDMDHENMFWYRQDPGLGLRLIYFSYDVKMKEKGDIPEGYSVSREKKERFSLILESASTNQTSMYLCASSWVQGTGVPTQYFGPGTRLTVL.

The gene calls are TRBV4-2 and TRBJ2-2; D is possibly TRBD1 (6 bases). Looked up from germline, CDR1 is LGHNA and CDR2 is YNFKEQ. This CDR3 is 17 amino acids long. Trimming shortened V by 1 base and J by 1 base, and 13 bases separated the two germline ends. CDR3 sequence (DNA): TGTGCCAGCAGCCAAGTAGGAAGGACAGTGAACACCGGGGAGCTGTTTTTT. Its protein product is CASSQVGRTVNTGELFF.

The V gene is TRBV13, the J gene TRBJ2-7; 7 bases agree with TRBD1. Germline assignment: CDR1 PRHDT and CDR2 FYEKMQ (reference sequence). This CDR3 spans 13 amino acids. Trimming took 6 bases from V and 2 from J; bases not matched to a gene: 4. CDR3: CASSLGTAYEQYF. CDR3 DNA sequence: TGTGCCAGCAGTCTCGGGACAGCCTACGAGCAGTACTTC.

This CDR3 reads CASSSRQGALDTQYF. The CDR3, as DNA: TGTGCCAGCAGCTCTCGACAGGGGGCTTTGGATACGCAGTATTTT. The chain recombines TRBV7-9 with TRBJ2-3; TRBD1 matches at 10 bases. The V gene end was trimmed by 4 bases and the J gene end by 6 bases; junction bases not matched to a gene: 7. This CDR3 has 15 amino acids. Germline lookup yields CDR1 SEHNR and CDR2 FQNEAQ (reference sequence).

CDR3 amino acids: CASSYERGFHEQYF. CDR3 bases: TGTGCCAGCAGTTACGAGCGGGGGTTCCACGAGCAGTACTTC. This rearrangement joins TRBV6-5 to TRBJ2-7, with TRBD2 identical over 8 bases. Germline lookup yields CDR1 MNHEY and CDR2 SVGAGI. The length of the CDR3 is 14 residues. V shed 2 bases and J 5 bases; nucleotides not matched to a gene: 5.

The J gene is TRBJ2-1, the V gene TRBV14, with 8 bases matching TRBD2. The germline V gene has CDR1 SGHDN and CDR2 FVKESK. The CDR3 is 16 amino acids. J gave up 9 bases and V 1 base, and 11 bases lay outside the gene matches. The CDR3, as DNA: TGTGCCAGCAGCCAAGGGGTATACGGGAGGGCCGGTGAGCAGTTCTTC. It translates to CASSQGVYGRAGEQFF.

There are a few counts of this clone. The chain employs TRBV9 and TRBJ2-5; 8 bases align to TRBD1. The V gene's germline CDR1 is SGDLS and CDR2 YYNGEE. This CDR3 contains 14 residues. V lost 1 base, J lost 6 bases, and 5 bases stayed unmatched. CDR3: CASSVTTGEQTQYF. CDR3 coding DNA: TGTGCCAGCAGCGTAACGACAGGGGAGCAGACCCAGTACTTC.

This clone has at least ten counts. This chain uses TRBV6-4 with TRBJ2-1; 14 nucleotides agree with TRBD2. This CDR3 region has 15 residues. Germline trimming cut 2 bases from V and 7 bases from J; bases unmatched to any gene: 1. Germline V gene lookup returns CDR1 MRHNA and CDR2 SNTAGT. The CDR3 region is CASSDRTSGGNEQFF. In nucleotides, the CDR3 is TGTGCCAGCAGTGACAGGACTAGCGGGGGGAATGAGCAGTTCTTC.

This chain connects TRBV10-3 to TRBJ1-1; D is uncertain. There are 12 residues in the CDR3. From germline, CDR1 is ENHRY and CDR2 SYGVKD. V gave up 3 bases and J gave up 5 bases, with 7 bases separating them. CDR3 region: CAISEARTEAFF. In DNA, the CDR3 is TGTGCCATCAGTGAAGCTAGAACTGAAGCTTTCTTT.

This chain uses TRBV7-3 with TRBJ2-3; TRBD2 is a possible D gene (6 bases). The CDR3 has 12 residues. Trimming shortened V by 5 bases and J by 6 bases, and 9 bases separated the two germline ends. Germline V gives CDR1 SGHTA, CDR2 FQGTGA. CDR3 bases: TGTGCCAGCAGCCATGGGGGGGATACGCAGTATTTT. Translated, it gives CASSHGGDTQYF.

This clone was picked up a small number of times. For the CDR3, the DNA is TGTGCCAGCAGTTTACGGGAGGGGCAGTATTTT. Translated, it gives CASSLREGQYF. The chain recombines TRBV28 with TRBJ2-3; 8 bases match TRBD2. Trimming removed 2 bases from V and 11 bases from J; junction bases left unmatched: 0. CDR1 and CDR2 (germline): MDHEN, SYDVKM. This CDR3 comprises 11 residues.

J is TRBJ1-4 and V is TRBV28; TRBD1 agrees at 9 bases. The CDR3 covers 16 residues. The V and J ends lost 10 bases and 8 bases, in that order; junction bases with no gene match: 17. The germline CDR1 and CDR2 sequences are MDHEN and SYDVKM. The CDR3, as DNA: TGTGCCACCCACCTAATAGGGACAGGGAGGGAAGAAAAACTGTTTTTT. As protein: CATHLIGTGREEKLFF.

The V gene is TRBV5-6, the J gene TRBJ1-4; no reliable D call. V lost 4 bases, J lost 5 bases, and 12 bases lay in between. Germline V gene sequence: CDR1 SGHDT, CDR2 YYEEEE. The length of the CDR3 is 14 residues. The CDR3 sequence is CASSDSTPNEKLFF. In DNA form, the CDR3 reads TGTGCCAGCAGCGACTCGACCCCCAATGAAAAACTGTTTTTT. The variable domain in full, with the rest retrieved from reference TRBV5-6 and TRBJ1-4, is DAGVTQSPTHLIKTRGQQVTLRCSPKSGHDTVSWYQQALGQGPQFIFQYYEEEERQRGNFPDRFSGHQFPNYSSELNVNALLLGDSALYLCASSDSTPNEKLFFGSGTQLSVL.

This clone appeared a few times. The chain is built from TRBV6-4 and TRBJ2-3, with TRBD1 matching 10 bases. The length of the CDR3 is 16 residues. The trim removed 2 bases at V and 4 bases at J, leaving 6 bases unmatched. CDR1 is MRHNA, CDR2 SNTAGT, per germline. DNA of the CDR3: TGTGCCAGCAGTGACGAGGGGGGACAGGGGCCAGATACGCAGTATTTT. Translated: CASSDEGGQGPDTQYF.

CDR3 loop: CASSYDRNSNEQYF. DNA for the CDR3: TGTGCCAGTAGCTATGACAGGAATAGCAACGAGCAGTACTTC. The rearrangement uses TRBV19 and TRBJ2-7; D is perhaps TRBD1 (6 bases). Germline-derived CDR1 and CDR2 are LNHDA and SQIVND (reference sequence). The CDR3 has 14 residues. Trimming removed 6 bases at V and 5 bases at J, with 17 bases between.

This clone was observed a handful of times. The V call is TRBV27, the J call TRBJ1-2; unclear D gene. V lost 0 bases and J lost 2, with 7 bases in between. The V gene's germline CDR1 is MNHEY and CDR2 SMNVEV (reference sequence). CDR3 length equals 14 residues. The CDR3 DNA reads TGTGCCAGCAGTTTATCGTGGGCCAACTATGGCTACACCTTC. Translated: CASSLSWANYGYTF.

The gene calls are TRBV28 and TRBJ1-4; 11 nucleotides line up with TRBD1. Germline assignment: CDR1 MDHEN and CDR2 SYDVKM. The ends lost 4 bases at V and 2 bases at J; junction bases unmatched: 6. There are 17 residues in the CDR3. The CDR3 DNA reads as TGTGCCAGCAGTTCCTTGGACAGGGGGCGTACTAATGAAAAACTGTTTTTT. It yields the protein CASSSLDRGRTNEKLFF.

Only a few counts were recorded for this clone. The V and J genes are TRBV3-1 (or the pseudogene TRBV3-2) and TRBJ2-2; D gene uncertain. With 1 base removed from V and 6 bases from J, the gap between germline ends came to 15 bases. The CDR3 has 16 amino acids. Per germline, CDR1 LGHDT and CDR2 YNNKEL (reference sequence). CDR3 amino acids: CASSQGAPGLAGELFF. CDR3 sequence (DNA): TGTGCCAGCAGCCAAGGGGCCCCCGGCCTCGCCGGGGAGCTGTTTTTT.